This entry lists 13 T cell receptor beta chains sequenced from one sample in a study of identical twins. MiXCR, run by TCRdb on the 5' RACE reads, gives a single entry per CDR3 protein. The sample has 1.5 million to 2 million distinct CDR3 sequences, under 35% seen once. Specimen: cord blood. All receptors come from a newborn girl in good health.

V usage is TRBV4-2 and J usage is TRBJ2-7, with 8 bases matching TRBD1. Germline lookup yields CDR1 LGHNA and CDR2 YNFKEQ. V lost 4 bases to trimming and J lost 2 bases; unmatched junction nucleotides: 4. The CDR3 has 14 amino acids. The CDR3, as DNA: TGTGCCAGCAGCCGCCCGGGACAGGCCTACGAGCAGTACTTC. Protein: CASSRPGQAYEQYF.

This clonotype was found a few times. The chain is built from TRBV20-1 and TRBJ2-1; possibly TRBD2 for D (6 bases). V was cut by 6 bases and J by 7 bases, with 16 bases left in between. Germline V gene lookup returns CDR1 DFQATT and CDR2 SNEGSKA (reference sequence). The CDR3 consists of 13 residues. The CDR3 DNA follows: TGCAGTGCCCCCTCGGAGGGCCTGAATGAGCAGTTCTTC. This gives the protein CSAPSEGLNEQFF.

At least ten counts were recorded for this clonotype. The chain recombines TRBV4-2 with TRBJ2-4, with TRBD1 as a possible D gene (6 bases). Trimming shortened V by 4 bases and J by 9 bases, and 19 bases separated the two germline ends. This CDR3 has 15 amino acids. Germline V gene sequence: CDR1 LGHNA, CDR2 YNFKEQ. The CDR3 DNA reads TGTGCCAGCAGCCCGACTTCAGGGGTTAAGGGCATTCAGTACTTC. Encoded protein: CASSPTSGVKGIQYF.

This clonotype was detected a few times. One end of the junction is discordant with germline, which a read error may explain. The chain recombines TRBV12-3 or TRBV12-4 with TRBJ2-3, with D possibly being TRBD2 (5 bases). The CDR3 contains 16 residues. CDR3 loop: CASSLRSTRSADMQYF. The CDR3 DNA follows: TGTGCCAGCAGTTTGCGGTCTACCCGTAGCGCAGATATGCAGTATTTT.

The rearrangement uses TRBV7-6 and TRBJ2-7, with D possibly being TRBD2 (5 bases). The CDR3 consists of 15 residues. V lost 6 bases and J lost 6, with 21 bases in between. Germline assignment: CDR1 SGHVS and CDR2 FNYEAQ. CDR3 sequence: CASSPPGVGWGEQYF. For the CDR3, the DNA is TGTGCCAGCAGTCCTCCCGGGGTTGGATGGGGCGAGCAGTACTTC.

The chain combines TRBV6-6 with TRBJ1-5; 8 bases are shared with TRBD1. After removal of 2 bases from V and 1 base from J, the junction contained 4 bases not matched to a gene. Germline V lookup: CDR1 MNHNY, CDR2 SVGAGI (reference sequence). This CDR3 spans 16 amino acids. The DNA for the CDR3 is TGTGCCAGCAGTTACGGCTCAGGGGGCAGCAATCAGCCCCAGCATTTT. Translation: CASSYGSGGSNQPQHF.

The rearrangement joins TRBV7-2 to TRBJ2-1; the match to TRBD2 covers 13 bases. The DNA end favors TRBJ2-7, so the J call may be wrong. The CDR3 has 16 residues. Germline CDR1 SGHTA, CDR2 FQGNSA. The CDR3, as DNA: TGTGCCAGCAGCGCCCGACTAGCGGGGGGCCACAATGAGCAGTACTTC. As protein: CASSARLAGGHNEQYF.

Note on this clonotype: With a much larger clone just one base away, this may be a read error. The chain couples TRBV7-2 to TRBJ2-7, with D perhaps TRBD1 (5 bases). The CDR3 has 14 amino acids. Germline CDR1 is SGHTA and CDR2 is FQGNSA. The CDR3 DNA is TGTGCCAGCAGCTTAGGGACAAAATCCTTCGAGCAGTACTTC. Amino acids: CASSLGTKSFEQYF.

The chain has TRBV20-1 and TRBJ2-3; the D is unclear. Trimming stripped 7 bases from V and 5 bases from J, with 4 bases between. Germline CDR1 reads DFQATT; CDR2 reads SNEGSKA (reference sequence). The CDR3 loop spans 9 amino acids. The DNA of the CDR3 is TGCAGTGACCAAGATACGCAGTATTTT. Translating gives CSDQDTQYF.

The sample holds a few counts of this clonotype. The CDR3 loop reads CSASLDSLTDTQYF. CDR3 sequence (DNA): TGCAGTGCTAGCCTGGACAGCCTCACAGATACGCAGTATTTT. The chain joins TRBV20-1 to TRBJ2-3; maybe TRBD1 (6 bases). CDR3 length: 14 amino acids. V lost 3 bases and J 2 bases, leaving 12 bases between the germline ends. Germline-derived CDR1 and CDR2 are DFQATT and SNEGSKA (reference sequence).

This clonotype has just one count. The gene calls are TRBV20-1 and TRBJ1-4, with TRBD1 identical over 8 bases. The CDR3 totals 14 residues. Trimming cost V 3 bases and J 6 bases; bases outside gene matches: 6. The germline CDR1 and CDR2 sequences are DFQATT and SNEGSKA (reference sequence). CDR3 sequence reads: CSARDRVKDEKLFF. In DNA form, the CDR3 reads TGCAGTGCTAGGGACAGGGTCAAGGATGAAAAACTGTTTTTT.

The chain uses TRBV11-1 and TRBJ2-1; 15 bases map to TRBD2. CDR3 length: 17 amino acids. Germline CDR1 is SGHAT and CDR2 is FQDESV (reference sequence). After removal of 1 base from V and 9 bases from J, the junction contained 7 bases not matched to a gene. DNA of the CDR3: TGTGCCAGCAGCTTAGTACCCGGACTAGCGGGAGGGGGTGAGCAGTTCTTC. This sequence encodes CASSLVPGLAGGGEQFF.

There are a few counts of this clonotype. The chain has TRBV6-5 and TRBJ2-7, with D possibly TRBD2 on 7 matching bases. This CDR3 has 12 residues. V lost 2 bases and J lost 9, with 11 bases in between. In germline, CDR1 is MNHEY, CDR2 SVGAGI. This chain's CDR3 is CASSYGGGSQYF. The CDR3 DNA sequence: TGTGCCAGCAGTTACGGGGGGGGCTCGCAGTACTTC.